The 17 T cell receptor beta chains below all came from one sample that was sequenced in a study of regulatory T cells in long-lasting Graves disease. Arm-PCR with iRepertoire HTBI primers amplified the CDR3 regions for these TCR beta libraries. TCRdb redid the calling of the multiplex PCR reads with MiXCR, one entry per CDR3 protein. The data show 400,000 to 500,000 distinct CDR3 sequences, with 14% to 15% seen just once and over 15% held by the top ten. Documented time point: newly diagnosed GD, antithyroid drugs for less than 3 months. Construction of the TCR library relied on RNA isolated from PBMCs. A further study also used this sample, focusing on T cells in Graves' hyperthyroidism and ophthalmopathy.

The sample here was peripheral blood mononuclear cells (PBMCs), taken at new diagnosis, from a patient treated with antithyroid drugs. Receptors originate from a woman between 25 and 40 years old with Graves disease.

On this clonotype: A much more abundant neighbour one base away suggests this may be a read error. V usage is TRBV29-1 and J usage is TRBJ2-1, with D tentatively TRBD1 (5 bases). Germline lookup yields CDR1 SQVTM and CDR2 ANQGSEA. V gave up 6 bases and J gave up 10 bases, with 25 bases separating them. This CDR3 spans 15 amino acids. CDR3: CSVLTGLGVITEQFF. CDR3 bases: TGCAGCGTCTTGACTGGATTAGGGGTGATTACCGAGCAGTTCTTC.

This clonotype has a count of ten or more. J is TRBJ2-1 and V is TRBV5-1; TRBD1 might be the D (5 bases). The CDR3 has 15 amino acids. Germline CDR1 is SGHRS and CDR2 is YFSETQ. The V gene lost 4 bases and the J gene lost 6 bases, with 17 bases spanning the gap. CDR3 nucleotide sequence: TGCGCCAGCAGCCCTGGACATCTTAATGCCAATGAGCAGTTCTTC. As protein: CASSPGHLNANEQFF.

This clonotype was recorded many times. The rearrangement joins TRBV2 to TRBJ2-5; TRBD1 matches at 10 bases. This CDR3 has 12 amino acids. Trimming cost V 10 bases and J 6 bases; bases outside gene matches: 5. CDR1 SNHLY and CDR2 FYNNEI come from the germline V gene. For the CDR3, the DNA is TGTGCCATCAGGACAGGGGGGCAGACCCAGTACTTC. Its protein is CAIRTGGQTQYF.

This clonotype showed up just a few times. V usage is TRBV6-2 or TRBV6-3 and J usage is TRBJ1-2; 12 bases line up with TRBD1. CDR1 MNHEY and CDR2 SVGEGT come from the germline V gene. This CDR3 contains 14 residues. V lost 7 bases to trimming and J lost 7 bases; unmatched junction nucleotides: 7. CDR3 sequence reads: CASTGGQGAVGYTF. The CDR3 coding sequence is TGTGCCAGCACCGGGGGACAGGGGGCAGTTGGCTACACCTTC.

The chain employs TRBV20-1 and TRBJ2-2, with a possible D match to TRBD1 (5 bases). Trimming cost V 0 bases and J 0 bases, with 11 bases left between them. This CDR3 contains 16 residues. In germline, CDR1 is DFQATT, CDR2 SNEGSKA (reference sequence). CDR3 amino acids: CSARDRRQTNTGELFF. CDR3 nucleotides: TGCAGTGCTAGAGATCGGCGACAGACGAACACCGGGGAGCTGTTTTTT.

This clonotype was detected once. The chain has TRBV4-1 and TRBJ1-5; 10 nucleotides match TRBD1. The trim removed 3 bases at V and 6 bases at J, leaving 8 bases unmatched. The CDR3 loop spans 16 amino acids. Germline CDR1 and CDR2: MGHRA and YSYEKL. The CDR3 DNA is TGCGCCAGCAGCCAGTCCGGGACAGGGGAGGGTCAGCCCCAGCATTTT. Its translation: CASSQSGTGEGQPQHF.

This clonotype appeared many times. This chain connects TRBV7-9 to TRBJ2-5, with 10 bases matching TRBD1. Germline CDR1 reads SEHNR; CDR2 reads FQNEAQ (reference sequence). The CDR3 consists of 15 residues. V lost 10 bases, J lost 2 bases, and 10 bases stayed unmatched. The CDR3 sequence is CATERTGGEQETQYF. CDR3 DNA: TGTGCCACCGAGAGGACAGGGGGGGAACAAGAGACCCAGTACTTC.

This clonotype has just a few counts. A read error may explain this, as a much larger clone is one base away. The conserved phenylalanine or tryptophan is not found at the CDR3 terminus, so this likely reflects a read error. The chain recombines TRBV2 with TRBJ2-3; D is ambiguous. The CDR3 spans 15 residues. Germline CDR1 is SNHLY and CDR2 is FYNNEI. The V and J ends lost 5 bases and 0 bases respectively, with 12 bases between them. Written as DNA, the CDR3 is TGTGCCAGCAGTACCCACTCGAGGAGCACAGATACGCAGTATCTT. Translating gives CASSTHSRSTDTQYL.

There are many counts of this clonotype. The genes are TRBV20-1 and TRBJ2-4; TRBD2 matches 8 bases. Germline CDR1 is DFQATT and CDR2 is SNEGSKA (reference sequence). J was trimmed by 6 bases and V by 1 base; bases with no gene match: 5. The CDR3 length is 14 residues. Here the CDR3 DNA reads TGCAGTGCTAGAGTAGAGACTAGCGTAAACATTCAGTACTTC. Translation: CSARVETSVNIQYF.

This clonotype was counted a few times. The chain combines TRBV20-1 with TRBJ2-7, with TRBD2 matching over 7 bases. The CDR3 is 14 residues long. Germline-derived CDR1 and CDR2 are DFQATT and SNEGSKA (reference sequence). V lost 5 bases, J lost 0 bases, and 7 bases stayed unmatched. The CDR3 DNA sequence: TGCAGTGCTGGGGGTAGCGGGCGCTCCTACGAGCAGTACTTC. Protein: CSAGGSGRSYEQYF.

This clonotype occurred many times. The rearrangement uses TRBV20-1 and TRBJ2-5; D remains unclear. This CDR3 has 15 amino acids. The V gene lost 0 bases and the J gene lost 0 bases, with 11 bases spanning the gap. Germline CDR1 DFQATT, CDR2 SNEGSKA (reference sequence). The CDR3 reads CSARDLKDYQETQYF. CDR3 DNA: TGCAGTGCTAGAGATCTGAAGGATTACCAAGAGACCCAGTACTTC.

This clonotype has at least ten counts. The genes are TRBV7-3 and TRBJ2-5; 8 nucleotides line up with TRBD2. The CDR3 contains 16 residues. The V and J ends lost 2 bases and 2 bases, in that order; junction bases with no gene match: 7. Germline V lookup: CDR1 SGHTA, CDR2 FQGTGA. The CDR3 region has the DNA TGTGCCAGCAGCTTACGGGCTAGCGGGCCTCAAGAGACCCAGTACTTC. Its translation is CASSLRASGPQETQYF.

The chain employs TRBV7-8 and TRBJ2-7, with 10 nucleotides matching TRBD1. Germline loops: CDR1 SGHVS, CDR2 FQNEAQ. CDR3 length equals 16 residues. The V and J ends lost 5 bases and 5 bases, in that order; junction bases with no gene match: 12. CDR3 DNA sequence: TGTGCCAGCAGCGCGGGCTGGACAGGGGGTCCCAACGAGCAGTACTTC. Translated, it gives CASSAGWTGGPNEQYF.

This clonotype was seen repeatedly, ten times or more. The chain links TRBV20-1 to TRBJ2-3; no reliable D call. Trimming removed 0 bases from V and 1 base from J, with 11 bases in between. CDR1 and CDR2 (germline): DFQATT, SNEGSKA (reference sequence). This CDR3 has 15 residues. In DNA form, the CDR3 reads TGCAGTGCTAGAGATCGACTCAAGGGCACAGATACGCAGTATTTT. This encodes CSARDRLKGTDTQYF.

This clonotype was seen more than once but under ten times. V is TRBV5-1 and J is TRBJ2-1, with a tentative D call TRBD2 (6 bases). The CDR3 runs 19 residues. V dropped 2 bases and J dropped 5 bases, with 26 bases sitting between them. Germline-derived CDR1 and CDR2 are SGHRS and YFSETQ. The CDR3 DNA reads TGCGCCAGCAGCTTCGTTTCCTCCCTTCTAGCGACAGCCAACAATGAGCAGTTCTTC. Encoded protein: CASSFVSSLLATANNEQFF.

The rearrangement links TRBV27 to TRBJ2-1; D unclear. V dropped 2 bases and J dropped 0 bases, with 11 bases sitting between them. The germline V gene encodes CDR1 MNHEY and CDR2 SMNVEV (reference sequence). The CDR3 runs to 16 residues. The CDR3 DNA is TGTGCCAGCAGTTTAACGCACAGAGGCTCCTACAATGAGCAGTTCTTC. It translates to CASSLTHRGSYNEQFF.

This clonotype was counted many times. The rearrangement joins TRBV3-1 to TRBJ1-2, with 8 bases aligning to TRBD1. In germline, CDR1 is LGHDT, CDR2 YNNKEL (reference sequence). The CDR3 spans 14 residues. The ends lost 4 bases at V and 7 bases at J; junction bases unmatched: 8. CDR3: CASSRRTGGTGYTF. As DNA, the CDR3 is TGTGCCAGCAGCCGCAGAACAGGGGGAACTGGCTACACCTTC.